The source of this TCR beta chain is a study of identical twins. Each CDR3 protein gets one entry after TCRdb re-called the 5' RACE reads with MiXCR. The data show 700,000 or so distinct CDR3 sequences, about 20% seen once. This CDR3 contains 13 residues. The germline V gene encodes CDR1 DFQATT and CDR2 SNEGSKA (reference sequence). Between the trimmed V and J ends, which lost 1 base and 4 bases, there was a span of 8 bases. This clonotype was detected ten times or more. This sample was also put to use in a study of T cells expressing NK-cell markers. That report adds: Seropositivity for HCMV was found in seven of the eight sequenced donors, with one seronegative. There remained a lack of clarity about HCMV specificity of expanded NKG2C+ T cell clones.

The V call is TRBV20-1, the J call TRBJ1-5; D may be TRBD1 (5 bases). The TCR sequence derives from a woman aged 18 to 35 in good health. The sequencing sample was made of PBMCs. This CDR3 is CSARGQPNQPQHF. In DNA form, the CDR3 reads TGCAGTGCTAGAGGACAGCCAAATCAGCCCCAGCATTTT.